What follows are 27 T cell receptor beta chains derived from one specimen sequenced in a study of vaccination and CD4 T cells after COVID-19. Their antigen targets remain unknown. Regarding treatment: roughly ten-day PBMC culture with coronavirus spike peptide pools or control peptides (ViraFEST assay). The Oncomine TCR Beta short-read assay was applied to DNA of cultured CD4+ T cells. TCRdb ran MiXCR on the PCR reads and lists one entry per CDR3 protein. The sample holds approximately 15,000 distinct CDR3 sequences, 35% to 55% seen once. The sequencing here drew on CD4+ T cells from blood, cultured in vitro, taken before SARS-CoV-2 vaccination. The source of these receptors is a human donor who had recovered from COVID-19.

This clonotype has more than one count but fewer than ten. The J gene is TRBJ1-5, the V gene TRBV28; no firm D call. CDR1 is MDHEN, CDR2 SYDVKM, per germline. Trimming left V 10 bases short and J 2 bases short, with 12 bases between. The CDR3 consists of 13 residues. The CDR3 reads CATAWVRNQPQHF. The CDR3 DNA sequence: TGTGCCACCGCCTGGGTACGCAATCAGCCCCAGCATTTT.

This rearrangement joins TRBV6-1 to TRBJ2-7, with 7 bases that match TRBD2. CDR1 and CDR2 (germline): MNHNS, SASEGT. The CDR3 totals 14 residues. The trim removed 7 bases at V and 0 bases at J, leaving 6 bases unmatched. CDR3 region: CASKTLADSYEQYF. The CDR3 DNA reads TGTGCCAGCAAAACCCTAGCGGACTCCTACGAGCAGTACTTC.

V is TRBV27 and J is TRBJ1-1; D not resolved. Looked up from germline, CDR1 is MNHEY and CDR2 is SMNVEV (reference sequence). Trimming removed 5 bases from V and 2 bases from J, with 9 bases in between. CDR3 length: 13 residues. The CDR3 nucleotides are TGTGCCAGCAGTCTGCGTCCCAACACTGAAGCTTTCTTT. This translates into CASSLRPNTEAFF.

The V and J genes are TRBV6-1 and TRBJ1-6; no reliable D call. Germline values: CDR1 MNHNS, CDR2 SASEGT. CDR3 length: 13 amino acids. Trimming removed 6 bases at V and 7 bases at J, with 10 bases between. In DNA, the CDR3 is TGTGCCAGCAGCGGACTGGACAATTCACCCCTCCACTTT. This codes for CASSGLDNSPLHF.

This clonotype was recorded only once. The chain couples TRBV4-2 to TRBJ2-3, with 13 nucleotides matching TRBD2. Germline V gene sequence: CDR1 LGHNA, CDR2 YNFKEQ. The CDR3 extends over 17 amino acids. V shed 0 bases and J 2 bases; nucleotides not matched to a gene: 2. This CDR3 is CASSQDTSGGATDTQYF. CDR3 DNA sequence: TGTGCCAGCAGCCAAGATACTAGCGGGGGGGCCACAGATACGCAGTATTTT.

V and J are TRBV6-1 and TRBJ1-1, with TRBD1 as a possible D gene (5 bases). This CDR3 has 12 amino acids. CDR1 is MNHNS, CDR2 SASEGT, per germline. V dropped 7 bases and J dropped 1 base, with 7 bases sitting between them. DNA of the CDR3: TGTGCCAGCAAGAGGGGGAACACTGAAGCTTTCTTT. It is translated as CASKRGNTEAFF.

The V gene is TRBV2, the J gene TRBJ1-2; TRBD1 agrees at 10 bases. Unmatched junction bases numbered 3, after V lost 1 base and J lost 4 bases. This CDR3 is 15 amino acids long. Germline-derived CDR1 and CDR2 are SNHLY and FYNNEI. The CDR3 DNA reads TGTGCCAGCAGTGAAGAAGGGACAGGGGCCTATGGCTACACCTTC. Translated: CASSEEGTGAYGYTF. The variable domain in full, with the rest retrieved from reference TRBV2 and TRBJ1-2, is EPEVTQTPSHQVTQMGQEVILRCVPISNHLYFYWYRQILGQKVEFLVSFYNNEISEKSEIFDDQFSVERPDGSNFTLKIRSTKLEDSAMYFCASSEEGTGAYGYTFGSGTRLTVV.

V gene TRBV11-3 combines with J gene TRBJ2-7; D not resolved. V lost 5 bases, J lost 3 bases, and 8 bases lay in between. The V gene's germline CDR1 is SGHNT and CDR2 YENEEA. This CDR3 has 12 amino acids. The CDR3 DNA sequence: TGTGCCAGCAGCCTAAGATTCTACGAGCAGTACTTC. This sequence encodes CASSLRFYEQYF.

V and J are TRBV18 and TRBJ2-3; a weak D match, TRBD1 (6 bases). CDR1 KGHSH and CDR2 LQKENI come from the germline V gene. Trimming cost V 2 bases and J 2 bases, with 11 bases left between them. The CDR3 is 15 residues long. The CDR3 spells CASSPAGANTDTQYF. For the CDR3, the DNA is TGTGCCAGCTCACCAGCAGGGGCGAACACAGATACGCAGTATTTT.

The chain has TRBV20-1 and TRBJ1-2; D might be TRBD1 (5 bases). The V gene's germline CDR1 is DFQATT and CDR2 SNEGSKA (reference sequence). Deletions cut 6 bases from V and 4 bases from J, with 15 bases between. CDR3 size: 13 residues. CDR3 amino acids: CSAPRDSSYGYTF. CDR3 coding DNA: TGCAGTGCCCCACGAGACAGTTCCTATGGCTACACCTTC.

DNA for the CDR3: TGTGCCAGCAGTCTCTACAGTGCTCATCAGCCCCAGCATTTT. Protein sequence: CASSLYSAHQPQHF. The chain uses TRBV28 and TRBJ1-5; D uncertain. Germline lookup yields CDR1 MDHEN and CDR2 SYDVKM. This CDR3 contains 14 residues. Trimming took off 5 bases at V and 5 bases at J, with 13 bases between the two ends.

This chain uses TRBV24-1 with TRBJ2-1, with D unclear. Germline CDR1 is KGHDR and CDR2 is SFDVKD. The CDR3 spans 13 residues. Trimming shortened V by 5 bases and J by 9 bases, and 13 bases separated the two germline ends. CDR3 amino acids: CATSAPPGGEQFF. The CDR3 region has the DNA TGTGCCACCAGTGCCCCCCCAGGCGGTGAGCAGTTCTTC.

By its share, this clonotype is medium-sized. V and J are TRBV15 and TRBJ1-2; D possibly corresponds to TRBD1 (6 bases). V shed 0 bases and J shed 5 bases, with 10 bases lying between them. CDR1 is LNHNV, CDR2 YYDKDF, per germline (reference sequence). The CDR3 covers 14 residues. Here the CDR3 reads CATSRDRQGYGYTF. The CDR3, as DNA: TGTGCCACCAGCAGAGATAGGCAGGGGTATGGCTACACCTTC.

CDR3 in DNA: TGCAGCGCACTGCATGGGGGGCCAAGCTCCTACGAGCAGTACTTC. Its protein product is CSALHGGPSSYEQYF. The chain carries TRBV29-1 and TRBJ2-7; D may match TRBD1 or TRBD2 (6 bases each). CDR1 is SQVTM, CDR2 ANQGSEA, per germline. This CDR3 has 15 residues. Trimming pared 7 bases from V and 0 bases from J, leaving 19 bases between.

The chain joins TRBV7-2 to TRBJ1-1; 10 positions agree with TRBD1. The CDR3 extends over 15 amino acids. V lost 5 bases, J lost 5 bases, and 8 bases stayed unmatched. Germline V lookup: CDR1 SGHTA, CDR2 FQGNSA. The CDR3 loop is CASSRRQGANTEAFF. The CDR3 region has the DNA TGTGCCAGCAGCAGAAGACAGGGGGCGAATACTGAAGCTTTCTTT. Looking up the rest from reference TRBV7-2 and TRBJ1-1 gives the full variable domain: GAGVSQSPSNKVTEKGKDVELRCDPISGHTALYWYRQSLGQGLEFLIYFQGNSAPDKSGLPSDRFSAERTGGSVSTLTIQRTQQEDSAVYLCASSRRQGANTEAFFGQGTRLTVV.

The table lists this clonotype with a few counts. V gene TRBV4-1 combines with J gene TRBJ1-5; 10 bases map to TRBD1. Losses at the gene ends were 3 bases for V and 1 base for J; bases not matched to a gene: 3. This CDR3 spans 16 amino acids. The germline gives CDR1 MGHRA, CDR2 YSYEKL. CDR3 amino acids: CASSHLDRGSNQPQHF. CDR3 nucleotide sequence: TGCGCCAGCAGCCACCTGGACAGGGGGAGCAATCAGCCCCAGCATTTT.

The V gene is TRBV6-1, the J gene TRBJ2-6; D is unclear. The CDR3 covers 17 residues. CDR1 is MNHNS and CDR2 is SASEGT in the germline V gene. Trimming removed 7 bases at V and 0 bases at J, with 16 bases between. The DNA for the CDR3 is TGTGCCAGCACCTTGTTTAACCGAGCCTCTGGGGCCAACGTCCTGACTTTC. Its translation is CASTLFNRASGANVLTF.

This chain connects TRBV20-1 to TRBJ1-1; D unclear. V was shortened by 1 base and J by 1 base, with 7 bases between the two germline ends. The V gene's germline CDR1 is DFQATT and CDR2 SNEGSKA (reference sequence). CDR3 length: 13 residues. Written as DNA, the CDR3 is TGCAGTGCTAGAGTGGCCAGGAACACTGAAGCTTTCTTT. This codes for CSARVARNTEAFF.

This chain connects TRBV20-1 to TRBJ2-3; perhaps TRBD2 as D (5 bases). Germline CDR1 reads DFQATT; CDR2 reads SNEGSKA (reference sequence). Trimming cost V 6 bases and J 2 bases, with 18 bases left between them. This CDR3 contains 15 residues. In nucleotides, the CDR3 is TGCAGTGCCCTCAAGTTCGGGGAGACCACAGATACGCAGTATTTT. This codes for CSALKFGETTDTQYF.

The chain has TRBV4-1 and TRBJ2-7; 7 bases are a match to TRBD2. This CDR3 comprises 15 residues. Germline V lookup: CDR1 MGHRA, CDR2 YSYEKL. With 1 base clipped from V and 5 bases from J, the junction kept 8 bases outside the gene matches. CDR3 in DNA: TGCGCCAGCAGCCAAGTTGCACTAGCGTCCCACGAGCAGTACTTC. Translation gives CASSQVALASHEQYF.

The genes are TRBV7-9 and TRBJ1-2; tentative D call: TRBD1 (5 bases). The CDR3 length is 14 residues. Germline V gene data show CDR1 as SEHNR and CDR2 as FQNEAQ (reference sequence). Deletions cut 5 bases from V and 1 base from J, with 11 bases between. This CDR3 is CASSPGGSNYGYTF. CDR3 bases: TGTGCCAGCAGCCCCGGGGGGAGTAACTATGGCTACACCTTC.

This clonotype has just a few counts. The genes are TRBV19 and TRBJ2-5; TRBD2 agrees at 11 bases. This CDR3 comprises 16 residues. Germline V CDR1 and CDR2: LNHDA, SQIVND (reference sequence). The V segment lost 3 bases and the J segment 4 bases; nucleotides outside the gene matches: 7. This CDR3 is CASSISGGAFGETQYF. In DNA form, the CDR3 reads TGTGCCAGTAGTATTAGCGGGGGGGCCTTCGGAGAGACCCAGTACTTC.

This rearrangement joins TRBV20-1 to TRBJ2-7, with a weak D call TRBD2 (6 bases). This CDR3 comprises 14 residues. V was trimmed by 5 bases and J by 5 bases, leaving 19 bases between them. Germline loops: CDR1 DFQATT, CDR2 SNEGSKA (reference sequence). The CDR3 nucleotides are TGCAGTGCTGTTGGACTCGCGAGGAGGGACGAGCAGTACTTC. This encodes CSAVGLARRDEQYF.

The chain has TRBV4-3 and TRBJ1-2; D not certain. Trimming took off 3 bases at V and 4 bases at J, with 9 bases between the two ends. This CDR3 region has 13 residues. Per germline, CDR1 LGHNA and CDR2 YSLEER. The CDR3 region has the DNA TGCGCCAGCAGCCAGACGGTCCTCTATGGCTACACCTTC. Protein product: CASSQTVLYGYTF.

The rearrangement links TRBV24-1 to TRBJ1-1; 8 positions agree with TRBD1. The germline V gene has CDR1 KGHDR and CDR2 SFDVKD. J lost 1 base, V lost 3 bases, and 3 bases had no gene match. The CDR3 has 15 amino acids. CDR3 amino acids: CATSDAGQGNTEAFF. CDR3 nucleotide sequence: TGTGCCACCAGTGATGCAGGACAGGGGAACACTGAAGCTTTCTTT.

The CDR3 nucleotides read TGCAGTGCTAGAGTCCCAACTAGCGGGGGGGATGAGCAGTTCTTC. Residues: CSARVPTSGGDEQFF. The chain recombines TRBV20-1 with TRBJ2-1, with 13 bases lining up with TRBD2. The trim removed 1 base at V and 8 bases at J, leaving 5 bases unmatched. Germline CDR1 DFQATT, CDR2 SNEGSKA (reference sequence). The CDR3 length is 15 residues.

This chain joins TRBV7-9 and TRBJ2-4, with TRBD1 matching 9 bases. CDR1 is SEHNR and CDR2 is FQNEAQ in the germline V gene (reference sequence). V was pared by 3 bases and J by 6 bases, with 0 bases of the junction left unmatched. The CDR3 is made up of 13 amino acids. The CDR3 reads CASSLGQGNIQYF. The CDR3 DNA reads TGTGCCAGCAGCTTGGGACAGGGAAACATTCAGTACTTC.